The 29 T cell receptor beta chains presented below share a single source sample, sequenced in a study of T cell clusters in autoimmune cytopenias. TRB was amplified by touch-down multiplex PCR, primer pools A and B combined. TCRdb reprocessed the multiplex PCR reads and stores each CDR3 protein as one record, lacking DNA. The sample has approximately 14,000 distinct CDR3 sequences. Roughly 38,000 genome equivalents of blood DNA were amplified for TRB. Sequencing used peripheral blood. Receptors were obtained from a human donor with an autoimmune cytopenia or autoimmune hepatitis (not recorded which).

The chain uses TRBV7-2 and TRBJ2-3. The CDR3 has 12 amino acids. Germline CDR1 reads SGHTA; CDR2 reads FQGNSA. The CDR3 spells CASSLAVSGQYF.

The gene calls are TRBV6-2 or TRBV6-3 and TRBJ2-1; the D call of TRBD1 rests on TCRdb alone, since no DNA is present to check it. The V gene's germline CDR1 is MNHEY and CDR2 SVGEGT. The CDR3 loop spans 15 amino acids. The CDR3 sequence: CASSTNRGRVVEQFF.

This chain connects TRBV6-1 to TRBJ1-1. There are 12 residues in the CDR3. Germline CDR1 reads MNHNS; CDR2 reads SASEGT. The CDR3 region is CASSERRTEAFF.

The CDR3 spells CASSEFALTYNGQFF. The chain joins TRBV18 to TRBJ2-1. This CDR3 has 15 amino acids. CDR1 KGHSH and CDR2 LQKENI come from the germline V gene.

The chain employs TRBV6-6 and TRBJ1-2; TCRdb lists TRBD1, though no DNA is available to test this call. Germline values: CDR1 MNHNY, CDR2 SVGAGI (reference sequence). This CDR3 region has 14 residues. The CDR3 is CASSIAGTVYGYTF.

In terms of frequency, this clonotype is medium-sized (0.01 to 0.1%). The J gene is TRBJ2-3, the V gene TRBV11-1; the D call of TRBD2 rests on TCRdb alone, since no DNA is present to check it. This CDR3 contains 13 residues. The germline V gene encodes CDR1 SGHAT and CDR2 FQDESV (reference sequence). The chain's CDR3 is CASSPSDGYTQYF.

This clonotype registers medium-sized (0.01 to 0.1%) by frequency. The V gene is TRBV30, the J gene TRBJ1-2; TCRdb reports TRBD1, a call that lacks DNA to check it against. Germline CDR1 GTSNPN, CDR2 SVGIG (reference sequence). CDR3 length equals 11 residues. CDR3 protein: CAWEEAYGYTF.

The J gene is TRBJ2-7, the V gene TRBV6-6; TCRdb indicates TRBD2, and absent DNA this call remains unverified. The CDR3 has 14 residues. Germline V gives CDR1 MNHNY, CDR2 SVGAGI (reference sequence). Here the CDR3 reads CASSYGVSGDEQYF.

In terms of frequency, this clonotype is medium-sized. The CDR3 spells CASSYRGLGTEAFF. The genes are TRBV19 and TRBJ1-1; the D gene TCRdb calls, TRBD1, cannot be checked with no DNA. The CDR3 consists of 14 residues. Germline CDR1 reads LNHDA; CDR2 reads SQIVND (reference sequence).

V is TRBV18 and J is TRBJ1-4. The CDR3 consists of 15 residues. The V gene's germline CDR1 is KGHSH and CDR2 LQKENI. CDR3: CASSPRGATNEKLFF. Full variable domain (outside the CDR3, taken from reference TRBV18 and TRBJ1-4): NAGVMQNPRHLVRRRGQEARLRCSPMKGHSHVYWYRQLPEEGLKFMVYLQKENIIDESGMPKERFSAEFPKEGPSILRIQQVVRGDSAAYFCASSPRGATNEKLFFGSGTQLSVL.

The V gene is TRBV5-1, the J gene TRBJ1-5. Germline values: CDR1 SGHRS, CDR2 YFSETQ. The CDR3 totals 14 residues. The CDR3 sequence: CASSSDGSNQPQHF.

This chain joins TRBV12-3 or TRBV12-4 and TRBJ1-2; TCRdb selects TRBD1, and the lack of DNA leaves this call unchecked. CDR3 size: 13 residues. The chain's CDR3 is CASSPRVNYGYTF.

This chain uses TRBV20-1 with TRBJ1-1; TCRdb gives TRBD1 as the D gene, but with no DNA this cannot be confirmed. The CDR3 contains 15 residues. The germline V gene encodes CDR1 DFQATT and CDR2 SNEGSKA (reference sequence). CDR3 sequence reads: CSARRGTGGLTEAFF.

The chain combines TRBV5-1 with TRBJ2-3; without DNA, the TCRdb call of TRBD2 cannot be checked. Germline-derived CDR1 and CDR2 are SGHRS and YFSETQ. The CDR3 sequence is 16 residues long. The CDR3: CASSLALAGDTDTQYF.

J is TRBJ2-2 and V is TRBV6-1; TCRdb reports TRBD1, a call that lacks DNA to check it against. CDR1 and CDR2 (germline): MNHNS, SASEGT. This CDR3 is built from 13 residues. The CDR3 reads CASSSTATGELFF.

The chain's CDR3 is CASSLAGNQPQHF. The chain couples TRBV5-3 to TRBJ1-5. TRBV5-3 is an ORF, with its function uncertain. This CDR3 spans 13 amino acids.

By frequency, this clonotype is medium-sized (0.01 to 0.1%). This chain joins TRBV19 and TRBJ1-6; no DNA is available, so the TRBD1 call from TCRdb remains unchecked. Per germline, CDR1 LNHDA and CDR2 SQIVND (reference sequence). CDR3 size: 16 residues. The CDR3 sequence: CASSVRTGRANSPLHF.

V and J are TRBV27 and TRBJ1-1; the D call from TCRdb, TRBD1, cannot be confirmed without DNA. Germline lookup yields CDR1 MNHEY and CDR2 SMNVEV (reference sequence). This CDR3 spans 14 amino acids. The CDR3 loop is CASSEQGAWAEAFF.

This rearrangement joins TRBV18 to TRBJ2-2; TCRdb's assignment of TRBD2 cannot be checked, as there is no DNA. CDR3 length: 16 amino acids. Germline V gene data show CDR1 as KGHSH and CDR2 as LQKENI. This CDR3 is CASSPRLAGDTGELFF.

This clonotype is deemed medium-sized by its frequency. The rearrangement joins TRBV6-5 to TRBJ1-2. Germline V CDR1 and CDR2: MNHEY, SVGAGI. CDR3 length: 12 residues. The chain's CDR3 is CASSSSNYGYTF.

The chain couples TRBV29-1 to TRBJ2-7; the TCRdb D gene call, TRBD1, has no DNA to confirm it. This CDR3 comprises 12 residues. Per the germline V gene, CDR1 is SQVTM and CDR2 is ANQGSEA. The CDR3 sequence is CSVSGQGKGQYF.

The rearrangement joins TRBV6-1 to TRBJ2-1; TCRdb selects TRBD1, and the lack of DNA leaves this call unchecked. Germline lookup yields CDR1 MNHNS and CDR2 SASEGT. The CDR3 loop spans 17 amino acids. CDR3 protein: CDSSVIRGDTRYNEQFF.

The V gene is TRBV14, the J gene TRBJ1-2; without DNA, the TCRdb call of TRBD1 cannot be checked. CDR1 and CDR2 from the germline V gene are SGHDN and FVKESK. The CDR3 spans 13 residues. The CDR3 sequence: CASSPDTSYGYTF.

Judged by frequency, this clonotype is medium-sized. This chain uses TRBV13 with TRBJ2-2; checking the TCRdb D call of TRBD1 is not possible without DNA. Per germline, CDR1 PRHDT and CDR2 FYEKMQ (reference sequence). The CDR3 spans 15 residues. The CDR3 sequence: CASSLRGKGSGELFF.

The CDR3 protein is CAWSVLTSTGELFF. The rearrangement links TRBV30 to TRBJ2-2. This CDR3 is 14 amino acids long. The germline CDR1 and CDR2 sequences are GTSNPN and SVGIG (reference sequence).

The J gene is TRBJ1-3, the V gene TRBV30. Germline values: CDR1 GTSNPN, CDR2 SVGIG (reference sequence). This CDR3 has 14 residues. The CDR3 here is CAWTKQSHRNTIYF.

The genes are TRBV5-7 and TRBJ2-3; the TRBD1 assignment by TCRdb is unverifiable without DNA. TRBV5-7 counts as an open reading frame of uncertain function. The CDR3 is 16 residues long. CDR3 amino acids: CASSLMAGGGTDTQYF.

The rearrangement joins TRBV19 to TRBJ2-1; TCRdb lists TRBD1, though no DNA is available to test this call. The germline V gene encodes CDR1 LNHDA and CDR2 SQIVND (reference sequence). The CDR3 runs to 16 residues. The CDR3 sequence: CASKAGSGRSYNEQFF. Supplemented by reference TRBV19 and TRBJ2-1, the full variable domain reads DGGITQSPKYLFRKEGQNVTLSCEQNLNHDAMYWYRQDPGQGLRLIYYSQIVNDFQKGDIAEGYSVSREKKESFPLTVTSAQKNPTAFYLCASKAGSGRSYNEQFFGPGTRLTVL.

This chain joins TRBV19 and TRBJ1-4. Germline V CDR1 and CDR2: LNHDA, SQIVND (reference sequence). CDR3 length: 14 residues. CDR3 sequence: CASSRSEVAEKLFF.